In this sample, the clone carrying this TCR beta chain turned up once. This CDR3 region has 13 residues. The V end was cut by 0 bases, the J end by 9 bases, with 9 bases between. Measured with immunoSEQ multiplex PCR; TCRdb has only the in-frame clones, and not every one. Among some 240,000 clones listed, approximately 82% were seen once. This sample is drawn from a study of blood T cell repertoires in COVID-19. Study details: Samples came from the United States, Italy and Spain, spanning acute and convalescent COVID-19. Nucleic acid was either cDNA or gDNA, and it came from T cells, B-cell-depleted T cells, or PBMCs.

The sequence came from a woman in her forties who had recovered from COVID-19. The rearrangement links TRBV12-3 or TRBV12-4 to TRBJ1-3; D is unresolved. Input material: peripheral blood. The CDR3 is CASSLAPASTIYF. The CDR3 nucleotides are TGTGCCAGCAGTTTAGCTCCTGCGAGCACCATATATTTT.